This T cell receptor (beta chain) emerged from a study of CD8+ T cells in alopecia areata. About the study: At a dose of 5 to 10 mg twice daily, oral tofacitinib was given to treated patients.

Alopecia areata patients gave lesional scalp punch biopsies and peripheral blood samples. cDNA reverse transcribed from extracted RNA served as the sequencing template. Clones were sequenced by immunoSEQ multiplex PCR, and TCRdb holds only the in-frame ones, with some missing. The repertoire holds more than 150,000 clones, 59% seen once, with approximately 15% in the top ten. The sample holds many counts of this clone. Its target is unknown. The sample carries other DNA sequences with the same CDR3. The CDR3 totals 14 residues. J lost 1 base, V lost 2 bases, and 2 bases had no gene match. CDR1 KGHSH and CDR2 LQKENI come from the germline V gene. Study observations and caveats: Scalp sample data also include resident alphabeta T cells from normal skin.

This receptor was obtained from a human donor with alopecia areata. The chain is built from TRBV18 and TRBJ2-7; 7 bases map to TRBD1. The sequencing used CD4+ T cells sorted from blood, collected at week 0. The CDR3 loop reads CASSPGTVSYEQYF. CDR3 coding DNA: TGTGCCAGCTCACCAGGGACAGTTTCCTACGAGCAGTACTTC.